This T cell receptor beta chain originates from a study of blood T cell repertoires in COVID-19. Study as a whole: The United States, Italy and Spain were the sources of the acute and convalescent COVID-19 samples.

Libraries were prepared by immunoSEQ multiplex PCR; TCRdb keeps only in-frame clonotypes and omits some of them. The sample holds under 250,000 clones, about 83% seen once. The CDR3 is 13 residues long. V was shortened by 3 bases and J by 0 bases, with 7 bases between the two germline ends. Germline V gene lookup returns CDR1 SQVTM and CDR2 ANQGSEA. Those who participated ranged in age from roughly 18 to 89 years and resided in about two dozen US areas. The receptor was isolated from a woman between 40 and 50 years old who had been exposed to COVID-19. The sample taken for sequencing was PBMCs or T cells enriched from blood (not recorded which). The rearrangement joins TRBV29-1 to TRBJ2-3; tentative D call: TRBD2 (6 bases). The CDR3 DNA follows: TGCAGCGTTGATGGGAGGAGCACAGATACGCAGTATTTT. It is translated as CSVDGRSTDTQYF.